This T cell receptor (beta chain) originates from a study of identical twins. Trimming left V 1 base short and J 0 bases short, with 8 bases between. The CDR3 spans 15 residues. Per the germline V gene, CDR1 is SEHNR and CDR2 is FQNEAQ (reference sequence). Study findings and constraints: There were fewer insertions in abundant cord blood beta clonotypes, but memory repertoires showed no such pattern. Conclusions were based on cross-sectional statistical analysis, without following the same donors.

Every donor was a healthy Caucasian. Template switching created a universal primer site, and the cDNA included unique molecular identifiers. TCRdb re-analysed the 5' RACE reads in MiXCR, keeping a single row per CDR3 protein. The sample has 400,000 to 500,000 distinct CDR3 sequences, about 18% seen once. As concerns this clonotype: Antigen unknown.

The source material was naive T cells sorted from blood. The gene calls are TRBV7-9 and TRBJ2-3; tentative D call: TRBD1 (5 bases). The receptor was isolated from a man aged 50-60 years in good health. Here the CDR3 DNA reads TGTGCCAGCAGCTTAGAGACAGTAAGCACAGATACGCAGTATTTT. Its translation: CASSLETVSTDTQYF. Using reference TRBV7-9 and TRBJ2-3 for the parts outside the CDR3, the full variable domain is DTGVSQNPRHKITKRGQNVTFRCDPISEHNRLYWYRQTLGQGPEFLTYFQNEAQLEKSRLLSDRFSAERPKGSFSTLEIQRTEQGDSAMYLCASSLETVSTDTQYFGPGTRLTVL.